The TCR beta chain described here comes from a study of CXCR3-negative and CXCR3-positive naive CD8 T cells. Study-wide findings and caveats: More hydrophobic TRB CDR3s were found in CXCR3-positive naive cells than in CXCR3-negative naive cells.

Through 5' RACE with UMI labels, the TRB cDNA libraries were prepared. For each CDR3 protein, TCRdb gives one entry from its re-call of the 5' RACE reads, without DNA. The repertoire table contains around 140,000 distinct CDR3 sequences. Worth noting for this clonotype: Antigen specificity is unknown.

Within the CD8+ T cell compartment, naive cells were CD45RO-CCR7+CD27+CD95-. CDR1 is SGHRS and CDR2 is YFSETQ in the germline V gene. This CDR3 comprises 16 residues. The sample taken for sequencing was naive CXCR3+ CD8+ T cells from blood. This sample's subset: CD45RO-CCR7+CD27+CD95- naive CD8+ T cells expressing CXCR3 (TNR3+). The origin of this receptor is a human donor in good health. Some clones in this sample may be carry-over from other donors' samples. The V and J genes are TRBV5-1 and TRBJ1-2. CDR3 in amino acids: CASSLDAGSPNYGYTF. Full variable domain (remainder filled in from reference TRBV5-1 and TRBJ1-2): KAGVTQTPRYLIKTRGQQVTLSCSPISGHRSVSWYQQTPGQGLQFLFEYFSETQRNKGNFPGRFSGRQFSNSRSEMNVSTLELGDSALYLCASSLDAGSPNYGYTFGSGTRLTVV.